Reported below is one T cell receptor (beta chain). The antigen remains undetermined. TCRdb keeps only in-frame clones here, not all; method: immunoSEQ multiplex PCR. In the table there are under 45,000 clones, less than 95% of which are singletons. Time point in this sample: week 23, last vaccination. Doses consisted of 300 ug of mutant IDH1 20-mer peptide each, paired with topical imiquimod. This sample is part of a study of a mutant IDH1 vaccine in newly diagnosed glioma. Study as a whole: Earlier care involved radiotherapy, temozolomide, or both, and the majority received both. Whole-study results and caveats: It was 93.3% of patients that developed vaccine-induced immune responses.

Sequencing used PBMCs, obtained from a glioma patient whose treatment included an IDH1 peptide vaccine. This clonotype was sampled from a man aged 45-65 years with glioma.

Here the CDR3 reads CATMHTGANVLTF. The CDR3 nucleotides are TGTGCCACCATGCACACTGGGGCCAACGTCCTGACTTTC. The V gene is TRBV5-4, the J gene TRBJ2-6, with D unclear. V lost 9 bases to trimming and J lost 2 bases, with 9 bases between them. Germline V gene data show CDR1 as SGHNT and CDR2 as YYREEE (reference sequence). The CDR3 is made up of 13 amino acids.